These 21 T cell receptor beta chains came from one sample sequenced in a study of T cell repertoires in cytomegalovirus infection (dated by TCRdb to 2018 to 2020). No antigen is known for these receptors. The treatment or condition label corresponds to: in vitro stimulation with specific CMV peptide epitopes to enrich CMV-specific T cells. Sequencing relied on an Illumina HiSeq 1500. TCRdb reprocessed the public reads (quality trimming at Q25 with fastp, clone calling with MiXCR) and kept in-frame beta chains. Rows are unified per CDR3 protein, each entry keeping the most common DNA and genes. Here the sample has around 310,000 distinct CDR3 sequences; approximately 32% occur a single time. 20% of the sample goes to the ten largest clones. Sequencing was performed on cultured PBMCs, taken from culture after CMV antigen stimulation. The receptors were gathered from a human donor in good health (CMV status not recorded). Some clones in this sample may be carry-over from other donors' samples.

As for this clonotype: A far larger clone is off by one base, so a read error is likely. CDR3 loop: CASSFAETQYF. The CDR3 DNA sequence: TGTGCCAGCAGCTTTGCAGAGACCCAGTACTTC. The gene calls are TRBV7-6 and TRBJ2-5; D unclear. V shed 3 bases and J shed 4 bases, with 3 bases lying between them. The germline gives CDR1 SGHVS, CDR2 FNYEAQ. This CDR3 region has 11 residues.

The chain is built from TRBV5-4 and TRBJ2-7; 9 nucleotides line up with TRBD1. This CDR3 region has 16 residues. From germline, CDR1 is SGHNT and CDR2 YYREEE (reference sequence). Trimming took 3 bases from V and 2 from J; bases not matched to a gene: 9. The CDR3 region is CASSSGQGLNTYEQYF. The CDR3 DNA reads TGTGCCAGCAGCTCTGGACAGGGGCTGAATACCTACGAGCAGTACTTC. The full variable domain, with the rest looked up from reference TRBV5-4 and TRBJ2-7, is ETGVTQSPTHLIKTRGQQVTLRCSSQSGHNTVSWYQQALGQGPQFIFQYYREEENGRGNFPPRFSGLQFPNYSSELNVNALELDDSALYLCASSSGQGLNTYEQYFGPGTRLTVT.

V gene TRBV5-6 combines with J gene TRBJ1-2; no clear D. The CDR3 has 14 amino acids. Trimming cost V 0 bases and J 4 bases, with 10 bases left between them. Germline loops: CDR1 SGHDT, CDR2 YYEEEE. The chain's CDR3 is CASSLGHLPYGYTF. DNA for the CDR3: TGTGCCAGCAGCTTGGGACATCTCCCCTATGGCTACACCTTC.

The J gene is TRBJ1-1, the V gene TRBV5-1, with a possible D match to TRBD1 (6 bases). The V gene's germline CDR1 is SGHRS and CDR2 YFSETQ. V gave up 4 bases and J gave up 5 bases, with 15 bases separating them. The CDR3 runs to 14 residues. The CDR3 here is CASSQRQERTEAFF. In DNA form, the CDR3 reads TGCGCCAGCAGCCAAAGACAGGAGAGGACTGAAGCTTTCTTT.

This clonotype was counted only a few times. This chain uses TRBV6-1 with TRBJ1-2, with a weak D call TRBD1 (5 bases). The CDR3 is 13 amino acids. The germline gives CDR1 MNHNS, CDR2 SASEGT. Trimming shortened V by 6 bases and J by 4 bases, and 12 bases separated the two germline ends. The CDR3: CASRTQGSYGYTF. CDR3 sequence (DNA): TGTGCCAGCAGGACCCAGGGTAGCTATGGCTACACCTTC.

The gene calls are TRBV4-1 and TRBJ2-1, with 7 bases that match TRBD2. CDR3 length equals 15 residues. The trim removed 1 base at V and 4 bases at J, leaving 4 bases unmatched. Germline lookup yields CDR1 MGHRA and CDR2 YSYEKL. Here the CDR3 reads CASSQGSGIYNEQFF. The CDR3 DNA reads as TGCGCCAGCAGCCAAGGAAGCGGGATTTACAATGAGCAGTTCTTC.

For the CDR3, the DNA is TGCAGCGTTGTGTTCGTCGACAGGGGGCAAAGTGAGCAGTTCTTC. Translating it yields CSVVFVDRGQSEQFF. This chain connects TRBV29-1 to TRBJ2-1; TRBD1 agrees at 10 bases. The junction had 12 bases not matched to a gene; V was cut back by 4 bases and J by 9 bases. The CDR3 covers 15 residues. CDR1 SQVTM and CDR2 ANQGSEA come from the germline V gene.

J is TRBJ2-1 and V is TRBV19; 8 nucleotides line up with TRBD1. V dropped 5 bases and J dropped 7; count of bases not matched to a gene: 13. Germline CDR1 is LNHDA and CDR2 is SQIVND (reference sequence). The CDR3 has 16 residues. CDR3 bases: TGTGCCAGTAGTCCGACAGGGGAATTGAAGGGGAATGAGCAGTTCTTC. Amino acid sequence: CASSPTGELKGNEQFF.

This clonotype was seen a few times. The rearrangement uses TRBV2 and TRBJ1-3, with D perhaps matching TRBD1 (5 bases). Germline CDR1 is SNHLY and CDR2 is FYNNEI. The CDR3 sequence is 14 residues long. V dropped 3 bases and J dropped 2 bases, with 8 bases sitting between them. The CDR3 DNA reads as TGTGCCAGCAGTGAGGGGGTAACTGGAAACACCATATATTTT. Translation gives CASSEGVTGNTIYF.

The rearrangement joins TRBV23-1 to TRBJ2-7; a weak D match, TRBD1 (6 bases). TRBV23-1 is flagged as an ORF with uncertain function. V lost 6 bases, J lost 2 bases, and 23 bases lay in between. The CDR3 has 17 residues. CDR3 protein: CASSQPGQLTATYEQYF. CDR3 DNA: TGCGCCAGCAGCCAACCAGGACAGCTCACCGCCACCTACGAGCAGTACTTC.

This sequence joins TRBV7-9 and TRBJ2-7, with TRBD1 as a possible D gene (6 bases). Per the germline V gene, CDR1 is SEHNR and CDR2 is FQNEAQ (reference sequence). This CDR3 is 17 amino acids long. V was cut by 1 base and J by 1 base, with 17 bases left in between. CDR3 protein: CASSLEGKGEGSYEQYF. The CDR3 DNA follows: TGTGCCAGCAGCTTAGAGGGCAAGGGGGAAGGGTCCTACGAGCAGTACTTC.

As to this clonotype: One base away lies a much larger clone, so this may be a sequencing read error. In DNA form, the CDR3 reads TGTCCCAGCAGTTTTCTACAGGGCAATCAGCCCCAGCATTTT. Translated: CPSSFLQGNQPQHF. The chain has TRBV27 and TRBJ1-5; perhaps TRBD1 as D (5 bases). Germline CDR1 MNHEY, CDR2 SMNVEV (reference sequence). This CDR3 comprises 14 residues.

This clonotype showed up many times. The chain joins TRBV7-9 to TRBJ2-5; 11 bases are a match to TRBD2. V trimming: 2 bases; J trimming: 1 base; junction bases outside the gene matches: 3. The CDR3 runs 16 residues. CDR1 SEHNR and CDR2 FQNEAQ come from the germline V gene (reference sequence). The CDR3 nucleotides read TGTGCCAGCAGCTTATTAGCGGGAGGGCCCCAAGAGACCCAGTACTTC. Translated: CASSLLAGGPQETQYF.

The chain is built from TRBV7-4 and TRBJ2-3; 8 positions agree with TRBD2. Germline V lookup: CDR1 SGHVT, CDR2 SQSDAQ. J gave up 5 bases and V 3 bases, and 10 bases lay outside the gene matches. The CDR3 contains 16 residues. CDR3 region: CASSLSVAGRGDTQYF. The CDR3 coding sequence is TGTGCCAGCAGCTTGTCAGTAGCGGGACGAGGAGATACGCAGTATTTT.

The rearrangement links TRBV29-1 to TRBJ1-1; D unclear. Germline V gene lookup returns CDR1 SQVTM and CDR2 ANQGSEA. Trimming stripped 6 bases from V and 4 bases from J, with 24 bases between. The CDR3 length is 16 residues. CDR3 sequence reads: CSVYSQHTRTRTEAFF. Written as DNA, the CDR3 is TGCAGCGTCTACAGTCAACACACCCGAACCCGCACTGAAGCTTTCTTT.

The chain has TRBV6-8 and TRBJ2-3; the D gene is possibly TRBD1 (6 bases). The CDR3 loop spans 16 amino acids. The germline CDR1 and CDR2 sequences are MNHGY and SAAAGT. V lost 8 bases, J lost 2 bases, and 20 bases lay in between. CDR3 residues: CASFPQGTYSTDTQYF. In DNA, the CDR3 is TGTGCCAGCTTCCCCCAGGGGACGTACTCCACAGATACGCAGTATTTT.

In its sample, this clonotype was seen a few times. The chain uses TRBV10-3 and TRBJ1-2, with 8 bases that match TRBD1. The CDR3 covers 14 residues. J was trimmed by 2 bases and V by 3 bases; bases with no gene match: 2. Germline loops: CDR1 ENHRY, CDR2 SYGVKD. CDR3 coding DNA: TGTGCCATCAGTGAACAGGGGGGAAACTATGGCTACACCTTC. Translated: CAISEQGGNYGYTF.

V and J are TRBV7-9 and TRBJ1-5; D might be TRBD1 (5 bases). This CDR3 is built from 15 residues. V was pared by 3 bases and J by 2 bases, with 11 bases between. Germline assignment: CDR1 SEHNR and CDR2 FQNEAQ (reference sequence). In nucleotides, the CDR3 is TGTGCCAGCAGCTTGAATGGGGACGGCAATCAGCCCCAGCATTTT. It translates to CASSLNGDGNQPQHF.

This clonotype was observed at least ten times. CDR3 in amino acids: CASSWGREGRSSYNEQFF. DNA for the CDR3: TGTGCCAGCAGCTGGGGGCGGGAGGGCCGTAGCTCCTACAATGAGCAGTTCTTC. The V call is TRBV7-3, the J call TRBJ2-1, with TRBD2 matching 9 bases. CDR1 is SGHTA, CDR2 FQGTGA, per germline. CDR3 length: 18 residues. Trimming removed 4 bases from V and 0 bases from J; junction bases left unmatched: 10.

This sequence joins TRBV27 and TRBJ1-1, with D perhaps TRBD1 (5 bases). Germline V gene lookup returns CDR1 MNHEY and CDR2 SMNVEV (reference sequence). The CDR3 consists of 13 residues. The V gene lost 4 bases and the J gene lost 11 bases, with 17 bases spanning the gap. DNA for the CDR3: TGTGCCAGCAGTTCCTTCGTTACCGGGGCGGCTTTCTTT. Translating gives CASSSFVTGAAFF.

The V gene is TRBV20-1, the J gene TRBJ1-1; TRBD1 is a possible D gene (6 bases). Per germline, CDR1 DFQATT and CDR2 SNEGSKA (reference sequence). The CDR3 loop spans 15 amino acids. V was pared by 3 bases and J by 5 bases, with 19 bases between. The CDR3 region is CSASSGGAGKTEAFF. The CDR3, as DNA: TGCAGTGCTAGTTCGGGGGGCGCAGGGAAAACTGAAGCTTTCTTT.